The present entry profiles one TCR beta chain with its context. It has no known antigen specificity. The sample holds no much larger clone one base away, and base qualities are not on file. The receptor library was made with the immunoSEQ multiplex PCR assay. On the study's bioinformatics: Repertoires were summarized by richness and clonality, and significantly expanded and contracted clones were identified between pre- and post-therapy samples. TCRdb stores this immuneACCESS table with in-frame sequences only. Part of the clones is absent; in the studies checked, under half of the shortfall reflects unresolved V genes, and no reason is known for the rest. Clonal size and the V and J genes are those of that table, whereas D and trimming came from the DNA. The table for this sample lists 20,000 to 25,000 clones; 82% of them were counted only once. In total, the top ten clones hold under 25% of the sample.

A distance of 13 bases separates the germline ends of V and J, which lose 4 bases and 4 bases respectively. Based on the germline V gene, the CDR1 and CDR2 sequences are MDHEN and SYDVKM. Including cysteine and phenylalanine, the CDR3 has 14 amino acids. The DNA shown is the 42-base CDR3, in frame from base 1. This sample's time point label indicates: pretherapy, before neoadjuvant immune checkpoint inhibitors. Samples were obtained from the phase 2 randomized NEOSTAR trial, in which neoadjuvant nivolumab or nivolumab plus ipilimumab followed by surgery was tested in operable NSCLC. This entry is derived from a study of neoadjuvant nivolumab and ipilimumab in lung cancer (dated by TCRdb to 2018 to 2021). As for the study more broadly: Nivolumab was administered intravenously at 3 mg/kg on days 1, 15 and 29, and in the combination arm ipilimumab 1 mg/kg was added on day 1 only. The major pathologic response (MPR) rate in the intention-to-treat population in each study arm was designated as the primary trial endpoint. Of the roughly 45 patients with operable NSCLC treated in the trial, approximately 23 were randomized to nivolumab monotherapy and 21 to nivolumab plus ipilimumab. Matched pretherapy and resected tumor pairs were analyzed for seven patients, of whom four received nivolumab and three received nivolumab plus ipilimumab. TCR repertoires in pretherapy (baseline) peripheral blood were compared with TCR repertoires in tumors resected at surgery after neoadjuvant immune checkpoint blockade. The full study reports these points: No significant correlation was found between TCR clonality and pathologic tumor regression, and only one major-pathologic-response sample was available for the clonality analysis. Pretherapy blood TCR richness correlated positively with richness in tumors resected after neoadjuvant therapy (Spearman R ~ 0.8). Greater TCR richness and clonality were observed in resected tumors than in tumor-adjacent uninvolved lung, and increases were observed in more dual-therapy-treated tumors. TCR sequencing was performed in a small number of samples. From pretherapy to surgery, tumor T-cell richness and clonality increased in three of three dual-therapy tumors but in only two of four nivolumab-treated tumors.

The source was peripheral blood, collected before neoadjuvant nivolumab, alone or with ipilimumab. The chain was built from TRBV28 and TRBJ1-2; the D gene is possibly TRBD1, with 6 bases matching. The TCR sequence derives from an adult with non-small cell lung cancer. CDR3 protein: CASSSEGEGYGYTF. The sequence in DNA is TGTGCCAGCAGTTCTGAGGGGGAGGGCTATGGCTACACCTTC.